The 24 T cell receptor beta chains in this list originate from one sample, sequenced in a study of T cell responses to AZD1222 COVID-19 vaccine (dated by TCRdb to the early 2020s). The time point tag for this specimen amounts to: baseline before first vaccination. The library was made by the immunoSEQ multiplex PCR assay. Held by TCRdb, this immuneACCESS table contains in-frame sequences only and omits some clones. Under half of the omission traces to an unresolved V gene where checked; the cause of the rest is unknown. The sample table lists some 64,000 clones, roughly 84% of them with a count of one. The biggest ten clones account for around 7.5% of the sample. Source: peripheral blood, taken on day 0 of AZD1222 vaccination. Receptor source: an adult in good health.

This chain uses TRBV5-6 with TRBJ2-7; D possibly corresponds to TRBD1 (6 bases). Germline V gene data show CDR1 as SGHDT and CDR2 as YYEEEE. The CDR3 loop spans 13 amino acids. V gave up 9 bases and J gave up 2 bases, with 15 bases separating them. Written as DNA, the CDR3 is TGTGCCACTAGTGGGGGCCACCCCTACGAGCAGTACTTC. Amino acid sequence: CATSGGHPYEQYF. The whole variable domain, remainder taken from reference TRBV5-6 and TRBJ2-7, is DAGVTQSPTHLIKTRGQQVTLRCSPKSGHDTVSWYQQALGQGPQFIFQYYEEEERQRGNFPDRFSGHQFPNYSSELNVNALLLGDSALYLCATSGGHPYEQYFGPGTRLTVT.

V is TRBV28 and J is TRBJ2-2, with 7 bases matching TRBD2. The CDR3 runs 16 residues. Germline V gene lookup returns CDR1 MDHEN and CDR2 SYDVKM. The trim removed 6 bases at V and 3 bases at J, leaving 10 bases unmatched. The CDR3 sequence: CASSLPGRGDTGELFF. The DNA for the CDR3 is TGTGCCAGCAGCCTTCCGGGACGGGGGGACACCGGGGAGCTGTTTTTT.

This clone was seen a handful of times. The chain uses TRBV5-1 and TRBJ2-7; TRBD2 aligns across 7 bases. Germline V gene data show CDR1 as SGHRS and CDR2 as YFSETQ. This CDR3 is built from 14 residues. V gave up 4 bases and J gave up 0 bases; unmatched junction bases: 4. CDR3 in DNA: TGCGCCAGCAGCCGACTAGCCTCCTCCTACGAGCAGTACTTC. Translation gives CASSRLASSYEQYF.

V is TRBV4-3 and J is TRBJ1-5; TRBD1 matches 7 bases. The V gene's germline CDR1 is LGHNA and CDR2 YSLEER. This CDR3 comprises 16 residues. With 1 base clipped from V and 6 bases from J, the junction kept 9 bases outside the gene matches. CDR3 coding DNA: TGCGCCAGCAGCCAAGGAGTCAGGGGGAGTTCTCAGCCCCAGCATTTT. Translating gives CASSQGVRGSSQPQHF.

This sequence joins TRBV21-1 and TRBJ1-5; TRBD1 was called by the table and not checked on the DNA. TRBV21-1 is recorded as a pseudogene. This CDR3 is built from 18 residues. The CDR3 loop reads CASAPFGTPVPSNQPQHF. CDR3 in DNA: TGTGCCAGCGCCCCTTTTGGGACACCAGTACCTAGCAATCAGCCCCAGCATTTT.

The chain uses TRBV4-3 and TRBJ2-6, with D unclear. From germline, CDR1 is LGHNA and CDR2 YSLEER. The CDR3 consists of 15 residues. Trimming pared 3 bases from V and 0 bases from J, leaving 6 bases between. CDR3 loop: CASSHDTSGANVLTF. The CDR3 coding sequence is TGCGCCAGCAGCCACGACACCTCTGGGGCCAACGTCCTGACTTTC.

This clone was seen only a few times. J is TRBJ2-7 and V is TRBV2; D might be TRBD2 (6 bases). V shed 4 bases and J shed 0 bases, with 10 bases lying between them. Germline CDR1 reads SNHLY; CDR2 reads FYNNEI. The CDR3 runs 14 residues. The CDR3 is CASSVGGYSYEQYF. Written as DNA, the CDR3 is TGTGCCAGCAGTGTCGGGGGATACTCCTACGAGCAGTACTTC.

V is TRBV5-1 and J is TRBJ2-1, with 10 bases fitting TRBD2. Trimming removed 0 bases from V and 2 bases from J; junction bases left unmatched: 2. The germline gives CDR1 SGHRS, CDR2 YFSETQ. The CDR3 is 16 residues long. The CDR3 region has the DNA TGCGCCAGCAGCTTGGTACTAGCGGGGACCTACAATGAGCAGTTCTTC. As protein: CASSLVLAGTYNEQFF.

The chain is built from TRBV13 and TRBJ2-7; D gene unclear. V was clipped by 0 bases and J by 1 base, with 7 bases between them. Germline values: CDR1 PRHDT, CDR2 FYEKMQ (reference sequence). This CDR3 comprises 14 residues. The CDR3 DNA reads as TGTGCCAGCAGCTTAGGCCCCGTGTCCTACGAGCAGTACTTC. It yields the protein CASSLGPVSYEQYF.

The chain joins TRBV6-4 to TRBJ1-4, with 7 nucleotides matching TRBD1. Trimming cost V 11 bases and J 4 bases; bases outside gene matches: 7. The germline V gene has CDR1 MRHNA and CDR2 SNTAGT. The CDR3 runs 13 residues. The CDR3 nucleotides read TGTGCCCCCGGGACAGCATTTAATGAAAAACTGTTTTTT. As protein: CAPGTAFNEKLFF.

With regard to this clone: A read error may produce the germline difference seen at one junction end. The chain has TRBV19 and TRBJ1-3; D may be TRBD1 (5 bases). CDR1 and CDR2 (germline): LNHDA, SQIVND (reference sequence). The CDR3 has 13 amino acids. The CDR3 loop reads CASSRGHGDTIYF. In DNA form, the CDR3 reads TGTGCCAGTAGTAGAGGACATGGAGACACCATATATTTT.

This clone was counted only a few times. The chain joins TRBV19 to TRBJ1-5; D not certain. Trimming cost V 2 bases and J 0 bases, with 8 bases left between them. The CDR3 is 15 residues long. CDR1 is LNHDA, CDR2 SQIVND, per germline (reference sequence). The CDR3 sequence is CASSISRTSNQPQHF. DNA of the CDR3: TGTGCCAGTAGTATATCGCGGACTAGCAATCAGCCCCAGCATTTT.

The chain employs TRBV28 and TRBJ1-2; tentative D call: TRBD1 (5 bases). Germline values: CDR1 MDHEN, CDR2 SYDVKM. The CDR3 has 16 residues. V lost 5 bases to trimming and J lost 0 bases, with 16 bases between them. The DNA of the CDR3 is TGTGCCAGCAGTCCCCGGAGGGGTAGGGCTAACTATGGCTACACCTTC. This encodes CASSPRRGRANYGYTF.

In nucleotides, the CDR3 is TGTGCCAGCAGCTCCATGAGACAGGGACAAGAGACCCAGTACTTC. It codes for CASSSMRQGQETQYF. This chain links TRBV7-2 with TRBJ2-5, with 7 bases matching TRBD1. The CDR3 totals 15 residues. Germline V gene lookup returns CDR1 SGHTA and CDR2 FQGNSA. The V and J ends lost 4 bases and 2 bases, in that order; junction bases with no gene match: 7.

The V call is TRBV7-8, the J call TRBJ2-3; D is ambiguous. Germline assignment: CDR1 SGHVS and CDR2 FQNEAQ. The CDR3 is 14 amino acids. With 1 base removed from V and 6 bases from J, the gap between germline ends came to 11 bases. CDR3 protein: CASSLDPTLDTQYF. As DNA, the CDR3 is TGTGCCAGCAGCTTAGATCCCACTTTGGATACGCAGTATTTT.

The chain has TRBV6-5 and TRBJ2-7, with D possibly matching TRBD1 (5 bases). CDR1 and CDR2 from the germline V gene are MNHEY and SVGAGI. The V gene lost 0 bases and the J gene lost 2 bases, with 8 bases spanning the gap. The CDR3 has 14 residues. This CDR3 reads CASSYSVGPYEQYF. Written as DNA, the CDR3 is TGTGCCAGCAGTTACTCGGTGGGGCCCTACGAGCAGTACTTC.

This clone came up once. The chain links TRBV20-1 to TRBJ2-7, with TRBD1 identical over 9 bases. The CDR3 covers 14 residues. CDR1 is DFQATT, CDR2 SNEGSKA, per germline (reference sequence). V was clipped by 3 bases and J by 1 base; unmatched bases: 4. This chain's CDR3 is CSASTGQGSYEQYF. The CDR3 nucleotides are TGCAGTGCTAGTACGGGACAGGGATCCTACGAGCAGTACTTC.

This clone appeared once. This chain uses TRBV13 with TRBJ2-7; 7 nucleotides match TRBD1. The length of the CDR3 is 14 residues. Germline V gene sequence: CDR1 PRHDT, CDR2 FYEKMQ (reference sequence). V shed 5 bases, J shed 0 bases, and the junction held 4 bases outside the gene matches. In DNA form, the CDR3 reads TGTGCCAGCAGCGAACGGGACAGCTCCTACGAGCAGTACTTC. Translated, it gives CASSERDSSYEQYF.

The chain employs TRBV14 and TRBJ2-7; unclear D gene. This CDR3 region has 15 residues. V lost 0 bases to trimming and J lost 2 bases, with 11 bases between them. From germline, CDR1 is SGHDN and CDR2 FVKESK. Here the CDR3 DNA reads TGTGCCAGCAGCCAAGATCCCTACTATACCTACGAGCAGTACTTC. Translation gives CASSQDPYYTYEQYF. The variable domain in full, completed from reference TRBV14 and TRBJ2-7, reads EAGVTQFPSHSVIEKGQTVTLRCDPISGHDNLYWYRRVMGKEIKFLLHFVKESKQDESGMPNNRFLAERTGGTYSTLKVQPAELEDSGVYFCASSQDPYYTYEQYFGPGTRLTVT.

The chain recombines TRBV3-1 (or the pseudogene TRBV3-2) with TRBJ1-6; D gene uncertain. V shed 3 bases and J shed 5 bases, with 14 bases lying between them. CDR1 LGHDT and CDR2 YNNKEL come from the germline V gene (reference sequence). The length of the CDR3 is 16 residues. CDR3 loop: CASSQPPDGNNSPLHF. The CDR3 bases are TGTGCCAGCAGCCAGCCCCCCGACGGAAATAATTCACCCCTCCACTTT.

This chain connects TRBV6-1 to TRBJ2-7, with a tentative D call TRBD2 (6 bases). The germline gives CDR1 MNHNS, CDR2 SASEGT. This CDR3 has 16 amino acids. The ends were cut back, 0 bases at V and 3 bases at J, with 15 bases in the middle. The CDR3 region is CASSEARWQGGYEQYF. The CDR3 coding sequence is TGTGCCAGCAGTGAAGCCAGATGGCAGGGAGGCTACGAGCAGTACTTC.

This clone appeared many times. The chain joins TRBV9 to TRBJ2-7; tentatively, D is TRBD2 (5 bases). CDR1 SGDLS and CDR2 YYNGEE come from the germline V gene. V dropped 3 bases and J dropped 0 bases, with 10 bases sitting between them. The CDR3 is made up of 14 amino acids. CDR3 amino acids: CASSATGNSYEQYF. CDR3 DNA sequence: TGTGCCAGCAGCGCGACCGGGAACTCCTACGAGCAGTACTTC.

The chain is built from TRBV3-1 (or the pseudogene TRBV3-2) and TRBJ1-4; maybe TRBD1 (6 bases). The V gene's germline CDR1 is LGHDT and CDR2 YNNKEL (reference sequence). Trimming pared 2 bases from V and 8 bases from J, leaving 12 bases between. The CDR3 has 14 residues. CDR3 sequence (DNA): TGTGCCAGCAGCCAAACCGCCGGACAGGAAAAACTGTTTTTT. It yields the protein CASSQTAGQEKLFF.

The chain combines TRBV7-2 with TRBJ1-6; 10 nucleotides match TRBD1. Germline lookup yields CDR1 SGHTA and CDR2 FQGNSA. After removal of 5 bases from V and 12 bases from J, the junction contained 10 bases not matched to a gene. The CDR3 totals 15 residues. The CDR3 nucleotides read TGTGCCAGCAGCATAGGACAGGGGGGGGTTTTACCCCTCCACTTT. Its protein product is CASSIGQGGVLPLHF.